This TCR beta chain emerged from a study of shared clonotypes between healthy human individuals. In the original workflow: Junction-only sequences produced by ImmunoSEQ had no quality scores, so filtering differed. Method: immunoSEQ multiplex PCR; TCRdb's copy keeps in-frame clones and lacks some. The DNA was the basis for D and trimming; V, J and clone size are from that table. Among approximately 87,000 clones, 60% to 65% were seen once, and the ten largest hold under 65%. In the case of this clone: What it binds is not known.

V shed 3 bases and J 0 bases; nucleotides not matched to a gene: 10. This CDR3 region has 18 residues. Germline CDR1 LGHNA, CDR2 YNFKEQ. Whole-study findings and limits: Non-shared clonotypes had lower generation probabilities than those shared by all four donors.

Input material: memory CD8+ T cells sorted from blood. Subset noted: CD45RO+ cells pooled with CCR7-negative TemRA cells. The J gene is TRBJ2-2, the V gene TRBV4-2, with 7 nucleotides matching TRBD2. The sequence derives from a man aged 30-40 years in good health. CDR3 nucleotides: TGTGCCAGCAGCCATGCGACTAGCTGTTGCGCGAACACCGGGGAGCTGTTTTTT. It translates to CASSHATSCCANTGELFF.